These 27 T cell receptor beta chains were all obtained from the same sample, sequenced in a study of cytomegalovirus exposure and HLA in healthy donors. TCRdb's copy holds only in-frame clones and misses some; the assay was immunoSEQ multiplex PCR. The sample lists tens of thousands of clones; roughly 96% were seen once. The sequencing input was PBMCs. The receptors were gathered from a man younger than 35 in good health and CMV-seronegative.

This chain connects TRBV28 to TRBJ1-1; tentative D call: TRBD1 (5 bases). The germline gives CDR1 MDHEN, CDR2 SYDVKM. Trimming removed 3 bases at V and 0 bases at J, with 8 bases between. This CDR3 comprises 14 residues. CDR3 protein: CASSLGTLNTEAFF. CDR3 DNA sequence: TGTGCCAGCAGTTTGGGGACTTTGAACACTGAAGCTTTCTTT.

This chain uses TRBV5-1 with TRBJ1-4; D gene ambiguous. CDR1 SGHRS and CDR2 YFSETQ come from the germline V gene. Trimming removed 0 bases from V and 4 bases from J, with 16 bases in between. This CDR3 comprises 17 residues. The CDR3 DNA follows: TGCGCCAGCAGCTTGGGACAAGTAAACCCCTTTAATGAAAAACTGTTTTTT. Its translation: CASSLGQVNPFNEKLFF.

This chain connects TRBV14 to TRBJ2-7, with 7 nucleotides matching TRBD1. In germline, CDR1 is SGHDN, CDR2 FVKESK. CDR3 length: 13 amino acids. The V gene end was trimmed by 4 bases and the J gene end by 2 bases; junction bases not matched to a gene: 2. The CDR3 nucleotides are TGTGCCAGCAGCCTTCAGGGGGCCTACGAGCAGTACTTC. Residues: CASSLQGAYEQYF.

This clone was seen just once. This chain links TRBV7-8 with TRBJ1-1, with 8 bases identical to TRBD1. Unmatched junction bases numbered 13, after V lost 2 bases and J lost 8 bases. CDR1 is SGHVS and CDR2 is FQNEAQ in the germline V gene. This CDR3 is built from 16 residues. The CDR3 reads CASSLFLTPRTGEAFF. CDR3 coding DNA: TGTGCCAGCAGCTTATTCCTCACCCCCAGGACAGGGGAAGCTTTCTTT.

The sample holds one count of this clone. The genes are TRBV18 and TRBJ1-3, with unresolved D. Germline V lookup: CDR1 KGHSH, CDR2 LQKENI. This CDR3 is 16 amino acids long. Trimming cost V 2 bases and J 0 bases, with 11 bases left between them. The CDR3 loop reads CASSPRGPSSGNTIYF. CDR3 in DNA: TGTGCCAGCTCACCAAGAGGGCCATCCTCTGGAAACACCATATATTTT.

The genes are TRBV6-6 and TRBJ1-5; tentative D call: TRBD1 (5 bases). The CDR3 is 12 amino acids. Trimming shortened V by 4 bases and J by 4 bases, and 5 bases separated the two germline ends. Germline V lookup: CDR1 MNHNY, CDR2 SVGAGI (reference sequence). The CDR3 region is CASSSGNQPQHF. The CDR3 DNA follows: TGTGCCAGCAGTTCAGGGAATCAGCCCCAGCATTTT.

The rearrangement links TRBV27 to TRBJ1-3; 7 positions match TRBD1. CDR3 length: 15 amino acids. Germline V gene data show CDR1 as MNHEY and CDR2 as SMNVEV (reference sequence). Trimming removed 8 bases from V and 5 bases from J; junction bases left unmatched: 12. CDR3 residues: CASCLTGAMRNTIYF. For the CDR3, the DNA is TGTGCCAGCTGTCTCACAGGGGCTATGAGAAACACCATATATTTT.

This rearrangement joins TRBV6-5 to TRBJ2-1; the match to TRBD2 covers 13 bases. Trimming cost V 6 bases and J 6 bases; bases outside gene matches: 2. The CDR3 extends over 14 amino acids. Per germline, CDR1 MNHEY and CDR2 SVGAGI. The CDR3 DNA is TGTGCCAGCAGACTAGCGGGAGGGCCCAATGAGCAGTTCTTC. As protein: CASRLAGGPNEQFF.

This CDR3 is CASGGSGTALNEQFF. CDR3 DNA: TGTGCCAGTGGGGGAAGCGGGACTGCCCTCAATGAGCAGTTCTTC. The V and J genes are TRBV19 and TRBJ2-1, with 7 bases lining up with TRBD2. Germline V gene data show CDR1 as LNHDA and CDR2 as SQIVND (reference sequence). The CDR3 runs to 15 residues. The trim removed 8 bases at V and 6 bases at J, leaving 13 bases unmatched.

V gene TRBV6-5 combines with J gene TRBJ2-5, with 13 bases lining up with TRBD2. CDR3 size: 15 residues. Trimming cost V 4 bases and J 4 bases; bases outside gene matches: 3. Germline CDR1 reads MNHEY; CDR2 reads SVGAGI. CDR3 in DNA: TGTGCCAGCAGTTGGACTAGCGGGAGTGGAGAGACCCAGTACTTC. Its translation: CASSWTSGSGETQYF.

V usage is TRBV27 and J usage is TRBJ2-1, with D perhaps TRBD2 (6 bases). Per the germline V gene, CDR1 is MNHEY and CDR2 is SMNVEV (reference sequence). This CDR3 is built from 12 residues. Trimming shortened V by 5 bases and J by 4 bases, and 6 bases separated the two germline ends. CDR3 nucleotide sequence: TGTGCCAGCAGTCGGGGGTACAATGAGCAGTTCTTC. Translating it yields CASSRGYNEQFF.

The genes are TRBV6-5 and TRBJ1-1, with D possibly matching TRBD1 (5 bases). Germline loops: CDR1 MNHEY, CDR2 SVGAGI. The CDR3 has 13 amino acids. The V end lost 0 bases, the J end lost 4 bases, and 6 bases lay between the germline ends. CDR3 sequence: CASSYSGGTEAFF. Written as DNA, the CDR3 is TGTGCCAGCAGTTACTCCGGGGGCACTGAAGCTTTCTTT.

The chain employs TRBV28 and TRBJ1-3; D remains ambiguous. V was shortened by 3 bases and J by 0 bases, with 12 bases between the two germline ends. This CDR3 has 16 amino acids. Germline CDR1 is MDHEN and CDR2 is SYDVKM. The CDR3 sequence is CASSLATDYSGNTIYF. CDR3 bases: TGTGCCAGCAGTTTGGCAACTGACTACTCTGGAAACACCATATATTTT.

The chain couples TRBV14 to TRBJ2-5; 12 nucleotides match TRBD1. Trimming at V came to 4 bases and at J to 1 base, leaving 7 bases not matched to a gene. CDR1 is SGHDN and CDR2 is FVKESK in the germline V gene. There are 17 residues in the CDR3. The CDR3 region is CASSLGDRGRAQETQYF. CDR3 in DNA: TGTGCCAGCAGCCTCGGGGACAGGGGGCGTGCCCAAGAGACCCAGTACTTC. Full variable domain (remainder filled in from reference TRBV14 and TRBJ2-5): EAGVTQFPSHSVIEKGQTVTLRCDPISGHDNLYWYRRVMGKEIKFLLHFVKESKQDESGMPNNRFLAERTGGTYSTLKVQPAELEDSGVYFCASSLGDRGRAQETQYFGPGTRLLVL.

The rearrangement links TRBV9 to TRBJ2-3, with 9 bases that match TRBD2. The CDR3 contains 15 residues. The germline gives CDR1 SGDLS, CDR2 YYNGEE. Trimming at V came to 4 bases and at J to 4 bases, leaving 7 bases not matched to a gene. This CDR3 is CASSPLSGRSDTQYF. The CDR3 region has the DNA TGTGCCAGCAGCCCTTTGAGCGGGAGGTCAGATACGCAGTATTTT.

Here the CDR3 DNA reads TGTGCCAGCAGTTTCGGGAGGGTTGGGGCCTACGAGCAGTACTTC. As protein: CASSFGRVGAYEQYF. V gene TRBV28 combines with J gene TRBJ2-7; 8 nucleotides line up with TRBD2. V shed 3 bases, J shed 2 bases, and the junction held 6 bases outside the gene matches. Germline V gives CDR1 MDHEN, CDR2 SYDVKM. The CDR3 totals 15 residues.

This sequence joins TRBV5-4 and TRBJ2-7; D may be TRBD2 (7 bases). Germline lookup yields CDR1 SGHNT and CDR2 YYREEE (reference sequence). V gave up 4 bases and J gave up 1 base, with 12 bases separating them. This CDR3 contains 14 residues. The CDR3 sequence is CASSPRGGSYEQYF. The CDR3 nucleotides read TGTGCCAGCAGCCCTAGGGGGGGGTCCTACGAGCAGTACTTC. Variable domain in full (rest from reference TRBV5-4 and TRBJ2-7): ETGVTQSPTHLIKTRGQQVTLRCSSQSGHNTVSWYQQALGQGPQFIFQYYREEENGRGNFPPRFSGLQFPNYSSELNVNALELDDSALYLCASSPRGGSYEQYFGPGTRLTVT.

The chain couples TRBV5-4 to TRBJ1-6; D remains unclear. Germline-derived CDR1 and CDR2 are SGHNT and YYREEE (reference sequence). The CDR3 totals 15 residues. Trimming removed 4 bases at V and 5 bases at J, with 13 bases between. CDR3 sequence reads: CASSPRGPNNSPLHF. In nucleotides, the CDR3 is TGTGCCAGCAGCCCCCGCGGGCCGAATAATTCACCCCTCCACTTT.

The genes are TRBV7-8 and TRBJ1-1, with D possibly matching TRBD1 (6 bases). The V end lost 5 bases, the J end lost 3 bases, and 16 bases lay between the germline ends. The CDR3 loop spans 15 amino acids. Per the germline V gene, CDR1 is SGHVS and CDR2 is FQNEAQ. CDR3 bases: TGTGCCAGCAGCCGACCTCAGGGGCACGACACTGAAGCTTTCTTT. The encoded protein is CASSRPQGHDTEAFF.

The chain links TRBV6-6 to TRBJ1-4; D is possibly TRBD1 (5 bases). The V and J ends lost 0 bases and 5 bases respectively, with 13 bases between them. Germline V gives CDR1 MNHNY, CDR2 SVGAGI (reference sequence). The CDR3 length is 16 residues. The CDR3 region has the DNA TGTGCCAGCAGTTACTCAGGCGGGACGGAAAATGAAAAACTGTTTTTT. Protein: CASSYSGGTENEKLFF.

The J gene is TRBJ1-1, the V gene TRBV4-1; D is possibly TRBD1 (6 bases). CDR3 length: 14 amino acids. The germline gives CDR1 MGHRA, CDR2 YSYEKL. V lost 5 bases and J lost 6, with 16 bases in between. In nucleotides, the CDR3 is TGCGCCAGCAGCGGGACGGGCAGGGGCGCTGAAGCTTTCTTT. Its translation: CASSGTGRGAEAFF.

CDR3 protein: CASSRTTTNEKLFF. The CDR3 DNA follows: TGTGCCAGCAGTCGTACAACAACTAATGAAAAACTGTTTTTT. The rearrangement links TRBV6-5 to TRBJ1-4; D is uncertain. The CDR3 has 14 residues. Trimming took 5 bases from V and 0 from J, leaving 7 bases between them. CDR1 MNHEY and CDR2 SVGAGI come from the germline V gene.

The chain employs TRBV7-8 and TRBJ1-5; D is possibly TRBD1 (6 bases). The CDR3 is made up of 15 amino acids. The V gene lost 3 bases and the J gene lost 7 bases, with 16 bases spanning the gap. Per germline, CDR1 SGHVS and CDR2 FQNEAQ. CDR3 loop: CASSFARGTRQPQHF. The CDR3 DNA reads TGTGCCAGCAGCTTTGCGAGGGGGACGCGGCAGCCCCAGCATTTT.

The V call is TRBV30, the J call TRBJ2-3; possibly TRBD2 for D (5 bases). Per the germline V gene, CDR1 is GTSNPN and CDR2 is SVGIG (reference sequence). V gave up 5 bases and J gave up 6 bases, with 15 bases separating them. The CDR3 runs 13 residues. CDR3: CAWLIEGRDTQYF. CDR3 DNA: TGTGCCTGGTTAATAGAGGGCCGGGATACGCAGTATTTT.

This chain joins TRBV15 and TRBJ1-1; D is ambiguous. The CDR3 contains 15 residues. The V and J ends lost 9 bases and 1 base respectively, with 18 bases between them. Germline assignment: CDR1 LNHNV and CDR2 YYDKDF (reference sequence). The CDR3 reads CATNFLHGENTEAFF. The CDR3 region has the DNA TGTGCCACGAATTTCTTACACGGGGAGAACACTGAAGCTTTCTTT.

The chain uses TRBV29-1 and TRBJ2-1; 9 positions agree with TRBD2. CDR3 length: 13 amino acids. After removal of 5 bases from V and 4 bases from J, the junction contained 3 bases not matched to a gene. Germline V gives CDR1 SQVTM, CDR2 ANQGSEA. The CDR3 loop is CSVRLAGYNEQFF. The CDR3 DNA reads TGCAGCGTTCGCCTAGCGGGATACAATGAGCAGTTCTTC.

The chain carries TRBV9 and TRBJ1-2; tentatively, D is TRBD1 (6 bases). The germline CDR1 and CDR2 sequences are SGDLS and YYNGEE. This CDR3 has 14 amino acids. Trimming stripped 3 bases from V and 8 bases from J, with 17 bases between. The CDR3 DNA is TGTGCCAGCAGCGACCGCAGGGGCGGTAGGGGCTACACCTTC. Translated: CASSDRRGGRGYTF.